The T cell receptor (beta chain) described here comes from a study of T-cell reconstitution after alpha-beta-depleted transplantation in children. Study-wide points: The authors attributed T-cell counts and diversity one year after transplant mostly to newly produced T cells. Several hundred expanded graft clones reportedly gave rise to the alpha-beta T cells present about two months after transplant.

The library targeted TCRbeta and was prepared with unique molecular identifiers. TCRdb redid the calling of the PCR reads with MiXCR, one entry per CDR3 protein. The sample lists about 6,100 distinct CDR3 sequences, roughly 16% occurring once. This clonotype was seen only a few times. What it recognizes is unknown. A much larger clone lies a single base off, so this may be a read error. Germline V gives CDR1 DFQATT, CDR2 SNEGSKA (reference sequence). The CDR3 consists of 16 residues. The sequencing here drew on PBMCs, taken before TCRalphabeta/CD19-depleted stem cell transplant. This sequence joins TRBV20-1 and TRBJ2-7; maybe TRBD2 (6 bases). This TCR derives from a boy aged 2-15 years with acute lymphoblastic leukemia, due to receive a stem cell transplant. The CDR3 protein is CCARGAGGWGTYEQYF. DNA for the CDR3: TGCTGTGCTAGGGGCGCCGGGGGATGGGGTACCTACGAGCAGTACTTC.